This entry lists 27 T cell receptor beta chains sequenced from one sample in a study of beta chain features in type 1 diabetes. Overall study findings and caveats: A moderate, significant TCRB CDR3 shortening appeared in type 1 diabetes across four CD4+ subsets.

Sequencing targeted expressed TCRB transcripts, as all isolated RNA had been reverse transcribed. The protocol was immunoSEQ multiplex PCR, while the TCRdb copy is restricted to in-frame clones and leaves out a portion. The sample shows around 130,000 clones, 16% of them seen only once. What these receptors recognize is not known. Sequenced: central memory CD4+ T cells from blood. The receptors come from a young man with type 1 diabetes.

The rearrangement uses TRBV9 and TRBJ1-4; maybe TRBD1 (5 bases). Trimming left V 4 bases short and J 4 bases short, with 14 bases between. This CDR3 is 15 amino acids long. Germline values: CDR1 SGDLS, CDR2 YYNGEE. CDR3 in amino acids: CASSFTGTDNEKLFF. CDR3 bases: TGTGCCAGCAGCTTCACCGGGACGGATAATGAAAAACTGTTTTTT.

In this sample, this clone turned up a few times. This chain connects TRBV30 to TRBJ1-5; D gene uncertain. V was cut by 3 bases and J by 1 base, with 13 bases left in between. The length of the CDR3 is 15 residues. Germline CDR1 and CDR2: GTSNPN and SVGIG (reference sequence). CDR3: CAWSRLPGSNQPQHF. The CDR3 coding sequence is TGTGCCTGGAGCCGTCTCCCTGGGAGCAATCAGCCCCAGCATTTT.

The CDR3 here is CASSQGGQQNIQYF. CDR3 DNA sequence: TGCGCCAGCAGCCAGGGGGGACAGCAAAACATTCAGTACTTC. The chain has TRBV4-3 and TRBJ2-4; D is possibly TRBD1 (7 bases). Between the trimmed V and J ends, which lost 3 bases and 5 bases, there was a span of 11 bases. CDR1 is LGHNA and CDR2 is YSLEER in the germline V gene. CDR3 length: 14 amino acids.

The sample holds a few counts of this clone. This chain connects TRBV18 to TRBJ1-1; a possible D gene is TRBD1 (6 bases). The CDR3 spans 15 residues. In germline, CDR1 is KGHSH, CDR2 LQKENI. V was clipped by 3 bases and J by 0 bases, with 11 bases between them. For the CDR3, the DNA is TGTGCCAGCTCACCCGGGACATTTATGAACACTGAAGCTTTCTTT. Protein sequence: CASSPGTFMNTEAFF.

This clone appeared a few times. The genes are TRBV4-3 and TRBJ1-2, with 7 bases lining up with TRBD1. Germline CDR1 reads LGHNA; CDR2 reads YSLEER. The CDR3 length is 14 residues. Losses at the gene ends were 3 bases for V and 4 bases for J; bases not matched to a gene: 5. In DNA, the CDR3 is TGCGCCAGCAGCCAGGGACAGCCCTTCTATGGCTACACCTTC. Translation gives CASSQGQPFYGYTF.

The rearrangement links TRBV7-9 to TRBJ1-1; no clear D. CDR3 size: 15 residues. Germline lookup yields CDR1 SEHNR and CDR2 FQNEAQ (reference sequence). V was clipped by 1 base and J by 1 base, with 10 bases between them. The CDR3 bases are TGTGCCAGCAGCTTAGGGGAACACTGGAACACTGAAGCTTTCTTT. Translated, it gives CASSLGEHWNTEAFF.

The table lists this clone with a few counts. The CDR3 here is CASSQESSQYF. DNA of the CDR3: TGTGCCAGCTCACAGGAAAGCTCGCAGTATTTT. The chain joins TRBV18 to TRBJ2-3; no clear D. CDR1 KGHSH and CDR2 LQKENI come from the germline V gene. CDR3 size: 11 residues. The V end lost 4 bases, the J end lost 10 bases, and 9 bases lay between the germline ends.

This clone was observed a few times. This chain joins TRBV28 and TRBJ2-3; no reliable D call. Germline values: CDR1 MDHEN, CDR2 SYDVKM. Trimming took off 5 bases at V and 3 bases at J, with 6 bases between the two ends. This CDR3 region has 12 residues. CDR3 in amino acids: CASSRTTDTQYF. The CDR3 nucleotides are TGTGCCAGCAGTCGGACGACAGATACGCAGTATTTT.

The V gene is TRBV25-1, the J gene TRBJ2-3; D gene ambiguous. The V gene's germline CDR1 is MGHDK and CDR2 SYGVNS. The ends were cut back, 4 bases at V and 8 bases at J, with 13 bases in the middle. The CDR3 has 13 amino acids. The CDR3 here is CASSASPVSTQYF. CDR3 coding DNA: TGTGCCAGCAGTGCCTCGCCAGTATCTACGCAGTATTTT.

This clone was counted only a few times. Possible read error: a much larger clone is one base away. The CDR3 coding sequence is TGCAGCGTTGAAGGGCGAGCAGGCAACGAGCAGTACTTC. As protein: CSVEGRAGNEQYF. J is TRBJ2-7 and V is TRBV29-1; D call uncertain. This CDR3 comprises 13 residues. Germline lookup yields CDR1 SQVTM and CDR2 ANQGSEA. V lost 1 base and J lost 5, with 12 bases in between.

This CDR3 is CASSQGPLATEAFF. CDR3 in DNA: TGCGCCAGCAGCCAGGGACCGCTGGCCACTGAAGCTTTCTTT. This chain uses TRBV4-3 with TRBJ1-1; D might be TRBD1 (5 bases). The CDR3 has 14 amino acids. CDR1 and CDR2 (germline): LGHNA, YSLEER. The ends were cut back, 3 bases at V and 4 bases at J, with 12 bases in the middle.

This clone was seen a handful of times. J is TRBJ1-5 and V is TRBV6-1; unclear D gene. V shed 2 bases and J shed 4 bases, with 12 bases lying between them. Germline CDR1 MNHNS, CDR2 SASEGT. The CDR3 has 15 amino acids. The CDR3 DNA follows: TGTGCCAGCAGTGAAACCGTAGCAGTGAATCAGCCCCAGCATTTT. Amino acids: CASSETVAVNQPQHF.

This clone has just a few counts. The V gene is TRBV6-6, the J gene TRBJ1-2, with D unclear. The CDR3 length is 12 residues. Germline CDR1 and CDR2: MNHNY and SVGAGI (reference sequence). Trimming stripped 2 bases from V and 6 bases from J, with 7 bases between. CDR3 coding DNA: TGTGCCAGCAGTTACAGGGCAGATGGCTACACCTTC. Its protein product is CASSYRADGYTF.

The chain uses TRBV4-1 and TRBJ2-1; maybe TRBD2 (6 bases). There are 17 residues in the CDR3. Germline V lookup: CDR1 MGHRA, CDR2 YSYEKL. Trimming pared 0 bases from V and 0 bases from J, leaving 12 bases between. CDR3 sequence (DNA): TGCGCCAGCAGCCAAGAAGCGGGCAGCAGCTCCTACAATGAGCAGTTCTTC. It yields the protein CASSQEAGSSSYNEQFF.

The V gene is TRBV7-2, the J gene TRBJ2-5; TRBD1 agrees at 9 bases. The J call is doubtful: the DNA matches TRBJ2-7 better. CDR3 length: 15 amino acids. Germline-derived CDR1 and CDR2 are SGHTA and FQGNSA. Here the CDR3 reads CASSLSGTGTYEQYF. The CDR3 DNA reads TGTGCCAGCAGCTTATCCGGGACAGGGACCTACGAGCAGTACTTC.

CDR3: CASSTSPARETQYF. Here the CDR3 DNA reads TGTGCCAGCAGCACTTCCCCGGCGAGGGAGACCCAGTACTTC. The chain recombines TRBV7-2 with TRBJ2-5; D is ambiguous. V was clipped by 5 bases and J by 5 bases, with 15 bases between them. CDR3 length: 14 residues. Germline lookup yields CDR1 SGHTA and CDR2 FQGNSA.

The J gene is TRBJ2-1, the V gene TRBV2; 7 bases align to TRBD1. The CDR3 is made up of 12 amino acids. Germline CDR1 is SNHLY and CDR2 is FYNNEI. Unmatched junction bases numbered 5, after V lost 6 bases and J lost 9 bases. CDR3 sequence (DNA): TGTGCCAGCAGCTTGACAGGGATTGAGCAGTTCTTC. Residues: CASSLTGIEQFF. The complete variable domain, with remaining parts taken from reference TRBV2 and TRBJ2-1, reads EPEVTQTPSHQVTQMGQEVILRCVPISNHLYFYWYRQILGQKVEFLVSFYNNEISEKSEIFDDQFSVERPDGSNFTLKIRSTKLEDSAMYFCASSLTGIEQFFGPGTRLTVL.

The chain couples TRBV7-9 to TRBJ1-4; TRBD1 might be the D (5 bases). V lost 3 bases to trimming and J lost 6 bases, with 23 bases between them. The V gene's germline CDR1 is SEHNR and CDR2 FQNEAQ (reference sequence). The CDR3 spans 18 residues. This chain's CDR3 is CASSFHPGGVQVDEKLFF. CDR3 DNA sequence: TGTGCCAGCAGCTTTCACCCCGGGGGAGTTCAGGTGGATGAAAAACTGTTTTTT.

The CDR3: CASSSPGLANYEQYF. The CDR3, as DNA: TGTGCCAGCAGTTCCCCGGGACTAGCGAACTACGAGCAGTACTTC. This chain links TRBV6-6 with TRBJ2-7; 10 bases fit TRBD2. This CDR3 spans 15 amino acids. The junction had 6 bases not matched to a gene; V was cut back by 4 bases and J by 3 bases. Germline-derived CDR1 and CDR2 are MNHNY and SVGAGI (reference sequence).

The CDR3 reads CASSPWIDLTGNTEAFF. The CDR3 nucleotides read TGTGCCAGCAGCCCGTGGATAGATTTAACGGGGAACACTGAAGCTTTCTTT. The chain recombines TRBV5-4 with TRBJ1-1, with D uncertain. Per germline, CDR1 SGHNT and CDR2 YYREEE (reference sequence). Trimming removed 4 bases at V and 1 base at J, with 20 bases between. This CDR3 has 17 residues.

V usage is TRBV18 and J usage is TRBJ1-4; 7 bases match TRBD1. J lost 12 bases, V lost 5 bases, and 6 bases had no gene match. Germline values: CDR1 KGHSH, CDR2 LQKENI. The CDR3 is 12 residues long. The CDR3 loop is CASSATGDELFF. The DNA of the CDR3 is TGTGCCAGCTCAGCAACAGGGGATGAACTGTTTTTT.

The rearrangement uses TRBV5-4 and TRBJ2-2; D remains ambiguous. The V end was cut by 0 bases, the J end by 1 base, with 7 bases between. CDR3 length: 15 amino acids. The germline V gene has CDR1 SGHNT and CDR2 YYREEE (reference sequence). The DNA for the CDR3 is TGTGCCAGCAGCTTGGGACGCGGGAACACCGGGGAGCTGTTTTTT. It encodes CASSLGRGNTGELFF.

This clone turned up a few times. V usage is TRBV5-4 and J usage is TRBJ2-6; D possibly corresponds to TRBD1 (6 bases). V was clipped by 9 bases and J by 2 bases, with 15 bases between them. CDR1 and CDR2 from the germline V gene are SGHNT and YYREEE (reference sequence). The CDR3 is 15 residues long. This CDR3 reads CATTSNRAGANVLTF. The CDR3, as DNA: TGTGCCACCACTTCGAACAGGGCTGGGGCCAACGTCCTGACTTTC.

The J gene is TRBJ1-2, the V gene TRBV9; 10 nucleotides agree with TRBD1. This CDR3 is 14 amino acids long. V shed 4 bases and J 7 bases; nucleotides not matched to a gene: 7. Germline V lookup: CDR1 SGDLS, CDR2 YYNGEE. The CDR3 sequence is CASSPGQGDGGYTF. CDR3 coding DNA: TGTGCCAGCAGCCCCGGACAGGGGGACGGTGGCTACACCTTC.

This clone was counted a few times. The genes are TRBV29-1 and TRBJ1-4; TRBD1 matches at 9 bases. CDR3 size: 13 residues. Unmatched junction bases numbered 6, after V lost 6 bases and J lost 7 bases. CDR1 and CDR2 (germline): SQVTM, ANQGSEA. The CDR3, as DNA: TGCAGCGTGTGGGGACAGGGAGGTGAAAAACTGTTTTTT. Its protein product is CSVWGQGGEKLFF.

This clone was counted a few times. The J gene is TRBJ1-2, the V gene TRBV30, with 9 bases fitting TRBD1. There are 15 residues in the CDR3. Germline CDR1 and CDR2: GTSNPN and SVGIG (reference sequence). V lost 7 bases and J lost 1; bases outside the gene matches: 10. The CDR3 DNA follows: TGTGCCTCCTACAGGGGGCGGATGGATAACTATGGCTACACCTTC. Amino acids: CASYRGRMDNYGYTF.

This clone has more than one count but fewer than ten. The rearrangement links TRBV29-1 to TRBJ2-7; D unresolved. CDR1 is SQVTM and CDR2 is ANQGSEA in the germline V gene. Trimming left V 0 bases short and J 0 bases short, with 9 bases between. There are 14 residues in the CDR3. CDR3 in DNA: TGCAGCGTTGAAGACCCTGGAAGCTCCTACGAGCAGTACTTC. It yields the protein CSVEDPGSSYEQYF.